This TCR beta chain was captured in a study of response to subunit inactivated influenza vaccine. Overall study results and limits: Only a handful of new T cells, the authors suggested, are recruited with each seasonal influenza vaccination.

CDR1 is MNHEY, CDR2 SVGEGT, per germline. There are 13 residues in the CDR3. Deletions cut 6 bases from V and 4 bases from J, with 10 bases between. TCRdb recomputed calls from the RT-PCR reads with MiXCR, one row per CDR3 protein. Among just over 300,000 distinct CDR3 sequences listed, 21% were seen once. Details on this clonotype: Its matching antigen is unknown.

The chain employs TRBV6-2 or TRBV6-3 and TRBJ2-1; D not resolved. Sample: PBMCs from blood, taken less than 22 months after vaccination. This clonotype originated in a man aged 45 to 75 who received an inactivated influenza vaccine. CDR3 loop: CASRASSYNEQFF. CDR3 coding DNA: TGTGCCAGCAGAGCGTCGTCGTACAATGAGCAGTTCTTC.